This TCR beta chain appears in the sequencing data of a study of blood T cells in healthy people across ages. Study conclusions and caveats: Diversity figures based on one million T cells were deemed too low.

Unmatched junction bases numbered 6, after V lost 5 bases and J lost 5 bases. The CDR3 length is 14 residues. Germline CDR1 is SQVTM and CDR2 is ANQGSEA. The authors ran a second PCR of about 7 to 11 cycles using a sample-barcoded 5' primer and a J-beta primer mix. TCRdb reprocessed the 5' RACE reads via MiXCR and lists one record per CDR3 protein. The sample lists roughly 860,000 distinct CDR3 sequences, approximately 59% occurring once. This clonotype was counted a few times. Its matching antigen is unknown. The sequence was collected from a man aged 25 to 40 in good health. Sequenced sample: blood. The rearrangement uses TRBV29-1 and TRBJ1-5; 10 bases agree with TRBD1. This chain's CDR3 is CSVTTGGTDQPQHF. CDR3 nucleotide sequence: TGCAGCGTTACGACAGGGGGCACAGATCAGCCCCAGCATTTT.